The subject of this entry is one T cell receptor (beta chain). Its antigen remains unidentified. Template for every sorted-subset replicate PCR totaled 150 to 250 ng DNA, some 30,000 T cell genomes. The method was immunoSEQ multiplex PCR; TCRdb's version includes in-frame clones alone and lacks a portion of them. The data hold 1,400,000 or so clones, with approximately 98.5% observed a single time. These data are taken from a study of shared clonotypes between healthy human individuals. Overall study results and limits: Sequencing of the sorted subsets was shown by rarefaction to be incomplete despite large depth. For naive CD4 cells, roughly 4.8% of clonotypes were shared across a handful of donors.

Per germline, CDR1 MNHNY and CDR2 SVGAGI (reference sequence). Trimming left V 11 bases short and J 6 bases short, with 13 bases between. The CDR3 extends over 11 amino acids. Sequenced sample: naive CD4+ T cells sorted from blood. Specified subset: CD45RA+ positively selected. The V gene is TRBV6-6, the J gene TRBJ1-1; a weak D match, TRBD1 (6 bases). The clonotype comes from a man aged 25-40 years in good health. The CDR3 region is CAGKGGSEAFF. CDR3 nucleotides: TGTGCCGGCAAGGGGGGCTCTGAAGCTTTCTTT.